This T cell receptor (beta chain) is from a study of OX40 agonist ivuxolimab in advanced cancers. Study-level findings and limits: CD4+ and CD8+ blood T cells expanded clonally by week 6 at 0.1 to 3.0 mg/kg.

The protocol was immunoSEQ multiplex PCR, while the TCRdb copy is restricted to in-frame clones and leaves out a portion. The top ten hold 0.3% to 0.45% of the sample, which has over 60,000 clones, about 89% seen once. This CDR3 contains 15 residues. The V and J ends lost 1 base and 4 bases respectively, with 14 bases between them. Germline values: CDR1 SGDLS, CDR2 YYNGEE. This clone occurred a few times. Antigen unknown. This rearrangement joins TRBV9 to TRBJ1-2; weak D call: TRBD1 (5 bases). The origin of this receptor is an adult with an advanced solid tumor such as melanoma, head and neck, liver or kidney cancer. The sample in question was CD4+ or CD8+ T cells sorted from blood, obtained in a trial of the OX40 agonist ivuxolimab. For the CDR3, the DNA is TGTGCCAGCAGCGTACAGGGCTCAGGCACCTATGGCTACACCTTC. Translated: CASSVQGSGTYGYTF.